The 29 T cell receptor beta chains in this list originate from one sample, sequenced in a study of cytomegalovirus exposure and HLA in healthy donors. PCR primers comprised 60 Vbeta and 13 Jbeta primers. Repertoires were generated with immunoSEQ multiplex PCR, while TCRdb's copy carries only in-frame clones and drops some. Here the sample spans some 110,000 clones, 76% being singletons. The sample comprised PBMCs. The receptors here all came from a woman younger than 30 in good health and CMV-seropositive.

This clone came up a few times. The CDR3, as DNA: TGTGCCAGCAGTTTGGACAGGGGAGGGGACACTGAAGCTTTCTTT. Translating gives CASSLDRGGDTEAFF. The chain employs TRBV6-5 and TRBJ1-1; 9 nucleotides align to TRBD1. CDR1 is MNHEY and CDR2 is SVGAGI in the germline V gene. The V gene end was trimmed by 4 bases and the J gene end by 3 bases; junction bases not matched to a gene: 6. This CDR3 has 15 amino acids.

This chain links TRBV7-9 with TRBJ1-1; no clear D. Germline CDR1 SEHNR, CDR2 FQNEAQ (reference sequence). The CDR3 has 14 residues. V lost 5 bases to trimming and J lost 0 bases, with 10 bases between them. CDR3 sequence: CASSPTAMNTEAFF. CDR3 DNA sequence: TGTGCCAGCAGCCCAACAGCCATGAACACTGAAGCTTTCTTT.

This clone was observed a few times. This chain joins TRBV19 and TRBJ1-5; D is undetermined. The CDR3 has 13 residues. Trimming took 2 bases from V and 6 from J, leaving 8 bases between them. The germline CDR1 and CDR2 sequences are LNHDA and SQIVND (reference sequence). CDR3 amino acids: CASSILEVQPQHF. The DNA of the CDR3 is TGTGCCAGTAGTATATTGGAGGTTCAGCCCCAGCATTTT.

This clone has just one count. As DNA, the CDR3 is TGTGCCAGTAGTATCGGGACACCGAACACTGAAGCTTTCTTT. The encoded protein is CASSIGTPNTEAFF. V and J are TRBV19 and TRBJ1-1; TRBD1 is a possible D gene (6 bases). The CDR3 length is 14 residues. Germline CDR1 LNHDA, CDR2 SQIVND (reference sequence). The V end was cut by 3 bases, the J end by 1 base, with 9 bases between.

This chain links TRBV28 with TRBJ1-1; 10 positions match TRBD1. Germline V gives CDR1 MDHEN, CDR2 SYDVKM. This CDR3 is 16 amino acids long. J lost 5 bases, V lost 4 bases, and 10 bases had no gene match. The CDR3 DNA reads as TGTGCCAGCAGTTCGCCTCCGGGACAGGGGAGAACTGAAGCTTTCTTT. Translated: CASSSPPGQGRTEAFF.

The chain is built from TRBV6-1 and TRBJ2-5; 10 nucleotides align to TRBD2. Germline CDR1 MNHNS, CDR2 SASEGT. CDR3 length equals 15 residues. The V segment lost 6 bases and the J segment 5 bases; nucleotides outside the gene matches: 9. CDR3 amino acids: CASRESSGRGETQYF. CDR3 DNA sequence: TGTGCCAGCAGGGAATCTAGCGGGAGAGGGGAGACCCAGTACTTC.

The CDR3 nucleotides are TGTGCCTGGAGTGTCCTAGCAAGCGAGCAGTACTTC. Translation: CAWSVLASEQYF. The chain combines TRBV30 with TRBJ2-7, with D maybe TRBD2 (5 bases). Trimming removed 0 bases at V and 6 bases at J, with 9 bases between. The CDR3 is 12 residues long. The germline V gene encodes CDR1 GTSNPN and CDR2 SVGIG (reference sequence).

The J gene is TRBJ2-1, the V gene TRBV5-6; 7 nucleotides align to TRBD2. The germline V gene has CDR1 SGHDT and CDR2 YYEEEE. Trimming took 4 bases from V and 6 from J; bases not matched to a gene: 1. The CDR3 covers 12 residues. This chain's CDR3 is CASSPSGNEQFF. CDR3 DNA sequence: TGTGCCAGCAGCCCTAGCGGCAATGAGCAGTTCTTC.

This rearrangement joins TRBV9 to TRBJ1-1; a weak D match, TRBD1 (5 bases). Trimming left V 4 bases short and J 0 bases short, with 16 bases between. This CDR3 region has 16 residues. Germline V gene data show CDR1 as SGDLS and CDR2 as YYNGEE. The CDR3 reads CASSTLGGGMNTEAFF. The CDR3 DNA sequence: TGTGCCAGCAGCACCCTGGGGGGGGGAATGAACACTGAAGCTTTCTTT. Variable domain in full (rest from reference TRBV9 and TRBJ1-1): DSGVTQTPKHLITATGQRVTLRCSPRSGDLSVYWYQQSLDQGLQFLIQYYNGEERAKGNILERFSAQQFPDLHSELNLSSLELGDSALYFCASSTLGGGMNTEAFFGQGTRLTVV.

This sequence joins TRBV29-1 and TRBJ2-6; TRBD2 matches 10 bases. Germline CDR1 SQVTM, CDR2 ANQGSEA. The V segment lost 4 bases and the J segment 0 bases; nucleotides outside the gene matches: 3. The CDR3 covers 16 residues. The CDR3 spells CSVGTSGLSGANVLTF. DNA of the CDR3: TGCAGCGTTGGGACTAGCGGACTCTCTGGGGCCAACGTCCTGACTTTC.

This clone appeared a few times. CDR3 sequence: CASRRVDVSSYEQYF. In nucleotides, the CDR3 is TGTGCCAGCAGGCGGGTGGACGTGAGCTCCTACGAGCAGTACTTC. The chain joins TRBV2 to TRBJ2-7; a possible D gene is TRBD2 (5 bases). Trimming left V 6 bases short and J 0 bases short, with 15 bases between. The CDR3 covers 15 residues. CDR1 and CDR2 from the germline V gene are SNHLY and FYNNEI.

On this clone itself: No conserved phenylalanine or tryptophan is present at the end of the CDR3, so a read error is the likely explanation. The chain links TRBV6-5 to TRBJ1-2; 10 bases are shared with TRBD1. The CDR3 extends over 16 amino acids. The germline V gene has CDR1 MNHEY and CDR2 SVGAGI. V trimming: 4 bases; J trimming: 7 bases; junction bases outside the gene matches: 12. DNA of the CDR3: TGTGCCAGCAGTTTACAACGGGACAGGGGCCCTGGTGGCTACACCGTC. Amino acid sequence: CASSLQRDRGPGGYTV.

The gene calls are TRBV6-5 and TRBJ2-7, with D possibly TRBD1 on 5 matching bases. The CDR3 is 14 amino acids. V was cut by 6 bases and J by 0 bases, with 12 bases left in between. Germline V gene lookup returns CDR1 MNHEY and CDR2 SVGAGI. CDR3 DNA sequence: TGTGCCAGCAGCCAAGGGGTTAGCTCCTACGAGCAGTACTTC. It translates to CASSQGVSSYEQYF.

Only a few counts were recorded for this clone. The CDR3 protein is CASRPRANTEAFF. Written as DNA, the CDR3 is TGTGCCAGCAGGCCGCGGGCCAACACTGAAGCTTTCTTT. The chain is built from TRBV6-1 and TRBJ1-1; D is undetermined. Trimming stripped 6 bases from V and 2 bases from J, with 10 bases between. This CDR3 has 13 residues. In germline, CDR1 is MNHNS, CDR2 SASEGT.

This clone has only a few counts. CDR3 loop: CATIGTPSYEQYF. CDR3 nucleotide sequence: TGTGCCACCATCGGGACACCGTCCTACGAGCAGTACTTC. J is TRBJ2-7 and V is TRBV28; D is perhaps TRBD1 (6 bases). There are 13 residues in the CDR3. Per germline, CDR1 MDHEN and CDR2 SYDVKM. Between the trimmed V and J ends, which lost 10 bases and 1 base, there was a span of 14 bases.

This clone was observed a single time. J is TRBJ1-1 and V is TRBV21-1; TRBD1 reflects the table's D call only, with no check against the DNA. TRBV21-1 is a documented pseudogene. The CDR3 spans 15 residues. Written as DNA, the CDR3 is TGTGCCAGCAGCAAAGACCGGACAGGGGGGACTGAAGCTTTCTTT. It yields the protein CASSKDRTGGTEAFF.

The chain joins TRBV7-9 to TRBJ2-5; no firm D call. CDR3 size: 11 residues. The germline V gene encodes CDR1 SEHNR and CDR2 FQNEAQ (reference sequence). The germline V and J ends were trimmed by 5 bases and 2 bases, with 3 bases remaining between them. The CDR3 protein is CASSQQETQYF. The CDR3 DNA reads as TGTGCCAGCAGCCAGCAAGAGACCCAGTACTTC.

This clone turned up a few times. The chain couples TRBV7-3 to TRBJ2-7; 7 nucleotides align to TRBD1. V lost 5 bases and J lost 2; bases outside the gene matches: 9. Germline CDR1 SGHTA, CDR2 FQGTGA. CDR3 length: 15 residues. The CDR3 region has the DNA TGTGCCAGCAGCGATCGACAGGGTCCGCCCTACGAGCAGTACTTC. Translated, it gives CASSDRQGPPYEQYF.

Regarding this clone: The junction differs from germline at one of its ends, possibly a read error. V usage is TRBV6-5 and J usage is TRBJ2-7, with 7 bases aligning to TRBD1. Germline V CDR1 and CDR2: MNHEY, SVGAGI. This CDR3 comprises 14 residues. The CDR3 reads CASSYSLDKGTVSF. The CDR3, as DNA: TGTGCCAGCAGTTACTCGCTTGATAAAGGGACAGTTTCGTTC.

This chain uses TRBV27 with TRBJ2-6; 13 bases agree with TRBD2. The CDR3 totals 16 residues. J lost 1 base, V lost 9 bases, and 3 bases had no gene match. Germline V gene data show CDR1 as MNHEY and CDR2 as SMNVEV (reference sequence). The CDR3 DNA reads TGTGCCAGTACGGGACTAGCGGGATCTGGGGCCAACGTCCTGACTTTC. Amino acids: CASTGLAGSGANVLTF.

Concerning this clone: A far bigger clonotype differs at one base, so this is likely a read error. The chain carries TRBV5-1 and TRBJ2-7; D gene unclear. This CDR3 region has 13 residues. Trimming took off 4 bases at V and 2 bases at J, with 10 bases between the two ends. From germline, CDR1 is SGHRS and CDR2 YFSETQ. The CDR3 nucleotides are TGCGCCAGCAGCCCCCTAAGTACCTACGAGCAGTACTTC. It yields the protein CASSPLSTYEQYF.

The chain uses TRBV11-3 and TRBJ1-2; D remains unclear. The CDR3 runs 15 residues. The V and J ends lost 4 bases and 3 bases respectively, with 15 bases between them. CDR1 SGHNT and CDR2 YENEEA come from the germline V gene. CDR3 region: CASSSATPIHYGYTF. The DNA of the CDR3 is TGTGCCAGCAGCTCTGCGACACCCATTCACTATGGCTACACCTTC.

This clone was seen more than once but under ten times. This chain uses TRBV27 with TRBJ2-3; 7 bases fit TRBD1. The V segment lost 6 bases and the J segment 10 bases; nucleotides outside the gene matches: 10. CDR1 is MNHEY, CDR2 SMNVEV, per germline (reference sequence). CDR3 size: 13 residues. The CDR3 DNA reads TGTGCCAGCAGCCCGGACCGGGACAGAGCGCAGTATTTT. Protein: CASSPDRDRAQYF.

This clone was seen more than once but under ten times. The V and J genes are TRBV6-1 and TRBJ1-5, with D hard to call. Trimming left V 2 bases short and J 4 bases short, with 15 bases between. CDR1 and CDR2 (germline): MNHNS, SASEGT. This CDR3 is 16 amino acids long. This chain's CDR3 is CASSELGVGLNQPQHF. The CDR3 DNA sequence: TGTGCCAGCAGTGAACTCGGGGTAGGGCTAAATCAGCCCCAGCATTTT.

CDR3 in DNA: TGTGCCAGCAGTTCCCCCAGGGTTCGCACTGAAGCTTTCTTT. Translated, it gives CASSSPRVRTEAFF. This sequence joins TRBV6-5 and TRBJ1-1, with a tentative D call TRBD1 (5 bases). Germline V CDR1 and CDR2: MNHEY, SVGAGI. Trimming removed 4 bases from V and 4 bases from J, with 13 bases in between. The CDR3 covers 14 residues.

V and J are TRBV4-1 and TRBJ1-5; 7 bases fit TRBD1. Unmatched junction bases numbered 7, after V lost 1 base and J lost 7 bases. Germline-derived CDR1 and CDR2 are MGHRA and YSYEKL. The CDR3 consists of 15 residues. The chain's CDR3 is CASSQGVTGLQPQHF. The CDR3 nucleotides read TGCGCCAGCAGCCAAGGCGTGACAGGGCTACAGCCCCAGCATTTT.

Note on this clone: The junction shows a germline mismatch at one end, possibly a read error. The chain couples TRBV6-1 to TRBJ1-6; D is unclear. The CDR3 has 14 residues. Germline values: CDR1 MNHNS, CDR2 SASEGT. In DNA, the CDR3 is TGTGCCAGCAGCGAAGGCCCGCCGGTTTCACCCCTCCACTTT. Translated: CASSEGPPVSPLHF.

V gene TRBV5-1 combines with J gene TRBJ2-5; D may be TRBD2 (6 bases). The CDR3 sequence is 14 residues long. Trimming stripped 4 bases from V and 7 bases from J, with 17 bases between. The germline V gene encodes CDR1 SGHRS and CDR2 YFSETQ. The CDR3 region is CASSPGDSKTTQYF. The CDR3 nucleotides read TGCGCCAGCAGCCCCGGGGACTCCAAGACGACCCAGTACTTC.

The V and J genes are TRBV15 and TRBJ1-1; TRBD1 matches at 7 bases. The CDR3 runs 15 residues. Trimming cost V 3 bases and J 0 bases; bases outside gene matches: 4. CDR1 and CDR2 (germline): LNHNV, YYDKDF (reference sequence). This chain's CDR3 is CATSRPGQMNTEAFF. DNA of the CDR3: TGTGCCACCAGCAGGCCGGGACAGATGAACACTGAAGCTTTCTTT.